A single sample is the source of the 32 T cell receptor beta chains below, sequenced in a study of memory CD8 T cells in hepatitis C reinfection. Time point noted: late/post reinfection, 12 to 24 weeks after detection. The sorted cells went straight to TCR sequencing with no prior in vitro expansion. Repertoires were generated with immunoSEQ multiplex PCR, while TCRdb's copy carries only in-frame clones and drops some. The sample lists around 45,000 clones, approximately 89% occurring once. The material sequenced was naive CD8+ T cells sorted from blood. Receptors originate from a man between 18 and 29 years old with hepatitis C virus infection.

This clone was observed a handful of times. The chain combines TRBV6-1 with TRBJ2-7, with 11 bases identical to TRBD1. The trim removed 4 bases at V and 7 bases at J, leaving 6 bases unmatched. The CDR3 covers 14 residues. The germline V gene has CDR1 MNHNS and CDR2 SASEGT. The CDR3 region has the DNA TGTGCCAGCAGTGCCGGGACAGGGGGAGATGAGCAGTACTTC. The encoded protein is CASSAGTGGDEQYF.

In DNA form, the CDR3 reads TGTGCCAGCCCCCAACAGGGGGCCAACTATGGCTACACCTTC. This codes for CASPQQGANYGYTF. The V and J genes are TRBV2 and TRBJ1-2, with 9 bases lining up with TRBD1. V was pared by 8 bases and J by 2 bases, with 6 bases of the junction left unmatched. Germline V gives CDR1 SNHLY, CDR2 FYNNEI. CDR3 length: 14 residues.

This clone was observed a few times. The V and J genes are TRBV5-1 and TRBJ1-1; no firm D call. The CDR3 covers 15 residues. The germline V and J ends were trimmed by 2 bases and 1 base, with 12 bases remaining between them. CDR1 SGHRS and CDR2 YFSETQ come from the germline V gene. Here the CDR3 DNA reads TGCGCCAGCAGCTTTCGTCAGGACTCGAACACTGAAGCTTTCTTT. Protein: CASSFRQDSNTEAFF.

Concerning this clone: One end of the junction does not line up with germline, which may come from a read error. The chain recombines TRBV2 with TRBJ2-2; weak D call: TRBD2 (5 bases). Per germline, CDR1 SNHLY and CDR2 FYNNEI. CDR3 length: 15 amino acids. In DNA form, the CDR3 reads TGTGCCAGCAGTGACGGACTGCTGAACCCCGGGGAGCTGTTTTTT. Protein product: CASSDGLLNPGELFF.

V usage is TRBV5-1 and J usage is TRBJ2-7; tentatively, D is TRBD1 (6 bases). Deletions cut 4 bases from V and 0 bases from J, with 8 bases between. The germline gives CDR1 SGHRS, CDR2 YFSETQ. The length of the CDR3 is 13 residues. Here the CDR3 DNA reads TGCGCCAGCAGCGAGGACAGCTCCTACGAGCAGTACTTC. Amino acid sequence: CASSEDSSYEQYF.

The chain combines TRBV27 with TRBJ1-2; 8 bases fit TRBD1. Germline CDR1 is MNHEY and CDR2 is SMNVEV (reference sequence). V lost 1 base to trimming and J lost 2 bases; unmatched junction nucleotides: 3. The CDR3 spans 15 residues. The CDR3 region is CASSLYQGANYGYTF. The CDR3, as DNA: TGTGCCAGCAGTTTATATCAGGGGGCGAACTATGGCTACACCTTC.

The chain recombines TRBV19 with TRBJ2-1, with 7 bases fitting TRBD2. The CDR3 covers 16 residues. CDR1 and CDR2 from the germline V gene are LNHDA and SQIVND (reference sequence). The J segment lost 1 base and the V segment lost 7 bases, leaving 10 bases of the junction unmatched. The CDR3 spells CASTPLATSSYNEQFF. As DNA, the CDR3 is TGTGCCAGTACCCCACTAGCGACCTCATCCTACAATGAGCAGTTCTTC.

V gene TRBV5-1 combines with J gene TRBJ2-7; D possibly corresponds to TRBD2 (7 bases). V was cut by 0 bases and J by 4 bases, with 14 bases left in between. Germline lookup yields CDR1 SGHRS and CDR2 YFSETQ. This CDR3 comprises 15 residues. CDR3 amino acids: CASSLEGGAGYEQYF. CDR3 nucleotide sequence: TGCGCCAGCAGCTTGGAGGGGGGGGCAGGGTACGAGCAGTACTTC. The entire variable domain, with the rest obtained from reference TRBV5-1 and TRBJ2-7, is as follows: KAGVTQTPRYLIKTRGQQVTLSCSPISGHRSVSWYQQTPGQGLQFLFEYFSETQRNKGNFPGRFSGRQFSNSRSEMNVSTLELGDSALYLCASSLEGGAGYEQYFGPGTRLTVT.

The sample holds one count of this clone. The chain carries TRBV5-4 and TRBJ2-7, with 7 positions matching TRBD1. The CDR3 consists of 13 residues. Germline loops: CDR1 SGHNT, CDR2 YYREEE (reference sequence). Losses at the gene ends were 2 bases for V and 3 bases for J; bases not matched to a gene: 2. The CDR3 region is CASSLQGHYEQYV. The CDR3 DNA sequence: TGTGCCAGCAGCTTACAGGGGCACTACGAGCAGTACGTC.

The V and J genes are TRBV7-4 and TRBJ2-1; 13 bases are a match to TRBD2. CDR1 and CDR2 (germline): SGHVT, SQSDAQ. The CDR3 contains 18 residues. J was trimmed by 3 bases and V by 1 base; bases with no gene match: 6. The CDR3 loop reads CASSLGTSGRPYYNEQFF. CDR3 nucleotides: TGTGCCAGCAGCTTAGGGACTAGCGGGAGACCCTACTACAATGAGCAGTTCTTC.

A remark on this clone: This specimen includes other DNA sequences encoding the same CDR3. V and J are TRBV2 and TRBJ2-3; D is unclear. Germline assignment: CDR1 SNHLY and CDR2 FYNNEI. With 6 bases removed from V and 2 bases from J, the gap between germline ends came to 15 bases. This CDR3 contains 15 residues. In DNA form, the CDR3 reads TGTGCCAGCAGGGTAGTGGGCAGCTTCACAGATACGCAGTATTTT. Translating gives CASRVVGSFTDTQYF. The whole variable domain, filled in from reference TRBV2 and TRBJ2-3, reads EPEVTQTPSHQVTQMGQEVILRCVPISNHLYFYWYRQILGQKVEFLVSFYNNEISEKSEIFDDQFSVERPDGSNFTLKIRSTKLEDSAMYFCASRVVGSFTDTQYFGPGTRLTVL.

Note on this clone: One junction end disagrees with the germline gene, perhaps due to a read error. This chain links TRBV28 with TRBJ2-7; 8 bases match TRBD2. CDR3 length: 15 residues. Looked up from germline, CDR1 is MDHEN and CDR2 is SYDVKM. The DNA of the CDR3 is TGTGCCAGCAGTTTAGAAGCGGGAGTGTCCTGCGAGCAGTACTTC. Its protein is CASSLEAGVSCEQYF.

V and J are TRBV11-3 and TRBJ1-1; D gene ambiguous. Trimming shortened V by 5 bases and J by 1 base, and 8 bases separated the two germline ends. This CDR3 has 13 residues. Looked up from germline, CDR1 is SGHNT and CDR2 is YENEEA. CDR3 sequence reads: CASSPAENTEAFF. CDR3 coding DNA: TGTGCCAGCAGCCCGGCGGAGAACACTGAAGCTTTCTTT.

This sequence joins TRBV6-4 and TRBJ2-3; 8 nucleotides line up with TRBD2. Germline V CDR1 and CDR2: MRHNA, SNTAGT. This CDR3 has 14 residues. With 4 bases clipped from V and 0 bases from J, the junction kept 0 bases outside the gene matches. CDR3 protein: CASSASGSTDTQYF. The CDR3 nucleotides read TGTGCCAGCAGTGCTAGCGGGAGCACAGATACGCAGTATTTT.

The rearrangement links TRBV30 to TRBJ1-2; a weak D match, TRBD1 (5 bases). V gave up 5 bases and J gave up 4 bases, with 11 bases separating them. CDR3 length: 12 residues. Germline V gene data show CDR1 as GTSNPN and CDR2 as SVGIG (reference sequence). The CDR3 nucleotides read TGTGCCTGGTTAGACAGTGCCTATGGCTACACCTTC. Its protein product is CAWLDSAYGYTF.

The J gene is TRBJ2-3, the V gene TRBV28, with D possibly TRBD2 on 6 matching bases. The ends were cut back, 2 bases at V and 1 base at J, with 7 bases in the middle. The length of the CDR3 is 14 residues. CDR1 is MDHEN, CDR2 SYDVKM, per germline. As DNA, the CDR3 is TGTGCCAGCAGTTTACCGGGAGGCACAGATACGCAGTATTTT. Translation: CASSLPGGTDTQYF.

This clone showed up just a few times. V gene TRBV6-5 combines with J gene TRBJ1-5; D is undetermined. This CDR3 comprises 13 residues. From germline, CDR1 is MNHEY and CDR2 SVGAGI. V was cut by 2 bases and J by 0 bases, with 2 bases left in between. CDR3 coding DNA: TGTGCCAGCAGTTACCATAGCAATCAGCCCCAGCATTTT. Translation gives CASSYHSNQPQHF.

The chain links TRBV7-8 to TRBJ2-7, with D unclear. Per germline, CDR1 SGHVS and CDR2 FQNEAQ. Trimming pared 4 bases from V and 2 bases from J, leaving 15 bases between. The CDR3 spans 15 residues. The CDR3 region has the DNA TGTGCCAGCAGCTCTGGAGAGACGGTGACCTACGAGCAGTACTTC. Translated, it gives CASSSGETVTYEQYF.

The genes are TRBV11-2 and TRBJ1-1; no definite D call. The V end lost 1 base, the J end lost 1 base, and 7 bases lay between the germline ends. CDR1 is SGHAT, CDR2 FQNNGV, per germline. The CDR3 is 14 amino acids. CDR3 DNA: TGTGCCAGCAGCTTAGTCTCCCCGAACACTGAAGCTTTCTTT. Protein sequence: CASSLVSPNTEAFF.

The chain links TRBV5-1 to TRBJ2-7; D is undetermined. V lost 1 base to trimming and J lost 4 bases, with 12 bases between them. Germline V CDR1 and CDR2: SGHRS, YFSETQ. This CDR3 is built from 14 residues. DNA of the CDR3: TGCGCCAGCAGCTTGTCAGGTACTCCTTACGAGCAGTACTTC. This encodes CASSLSGTPYEQYF.

The chain carries TRBV5-4 and TRBJ2-7; D gene uncertain. This CDR3 has 15 amino acids. Per the germline V gene, CDR1 is SGHNT and CDR2 is YYREEE (reference sequence). V lost 4 bases and J 0 bases, leaving 14 bases between the germline ends. Here the CDR3 DNA reads TGTGCCAGCAGCCCGACCGGCGGAGCCTCCTACGAGCAGTACTTC. Protein product: CASSPTGGASYEQYF.

The chain is built from TRBV7-9 and TRBJ2-3, with no clear D. Germline V CDR1 and CDR2: SEHNR, FQNEAQ (reference sequence). The CDR3 is 14 residues long. Between the trimmed V and J ends, which lost 10 bases and 1 base, there was a span of 15 bases. CDR3 DNA sequence: TGTGCCATAATGGATGAGGTCGGCACAGATACGCAGTATTTT. It translates to CAIMDEVGTDTQYF.

This chain joins TRBV19 and TRBJ1-6; D is perhaps TRBD1 (5 bases). Germline CDR1 reads LNHDA; CDR2 reads SQIVND (reference sequence). V was trimmed by 8 bases and J by 5 bases, leaving 10 bases between them. CDR3 size: 13 residues. The CDR3 DNA follows: TGTGCCAGTGCTGACAGCAATAATTCACCCCTCCACTTT. Amino acid sequence: CASADSNNSPLHF.

The chain combines TRBV4-1 with TRBJ2-5; 9 bases match TRBD1. The CDR3 runs 15 residues. Germline CDR1 MGHRA, CDR2 YSYEKL. The trim removed 4 bases at V and 3 bases at J, leaving 6 bases unmatched. CDR3 DNA: TGCGCCAGCAGCCTTATGGACAGGGGTAAAGAGACCCAGTACTTC. The encoded protein is CASSLMDRGKETQYF.

The V gene is TRBV19, the J gene TRBJ1-1, with a weak D call TRBD1 (5 bases). This CDR3 is 13 amino acids long. Germline V gene sequence: CDR1 LNHDA, CDR2 SQIVND (reference sequence). V was pared by 1 base and J by 7 bases, with 10 bases between. The CDR3 protein is CASSIVGRLEAFF. For the CDR3, the DNA is TGTGCCAGTAGTATAGTGGGGCGCCTTGAAGCTTTCTTT.

The chain employs TRBV27 and TRBJ2-5, with TRBD2 as a possible D gene (6 bases). The J call could be wrong; TRBJ2-7 is a better fit for the DNA end. Germline values: CDR1 MNHEY, CDR2 SMNVEV (reference sequence). CDR3 length equals 15 residues. The CDR3 bases are TGTGCCAGCAGTTTATCAACAGGACTAATTTACGAGCAGTACTTC. Translated: CASSLSTGLIYEQYF.

This clone was counted only a few times. This sequence joins TRBV6-6 and TRBJ2-7; 8 nucleotides match TRBD1. The CDR3 sequence is 14 residues long. V shed 6 bases and J 3 bases; nucleotides not matched to a gene: 7. Per the germline V gene, CDR1 is MNHNY and CDR2 is SVGAGI (reference sequence). The CDR3 loop reads CASSDRGTSYEQYF. The CDR3 DNA reads as TGTGCCAGCAGCGACAGGGGAACTAGCTACGAGCAGTACTTC.

The chain is built from TRBV28 and TRBJ2-4; D is possibly TRBD1 (7 bases). Germline V CDR1 and CDR2: MDHEN, SYDVKM. The V end was cut by 6 bases, the J end by 2 bases, with 14 bases between. CDR3 size: 15 residues. The CDR3 sequence: CASSQGGVTKNIQYF. CDR3 DNA: TGTGCCAGCAGCCAGGGGGGTGTGACCAAAAACATTCAGTACTTC.

The gene calls are TRBV7-9 and TRBJ1-4; a weak D match, TRBD1 (6 bases). Germline values: CDR1 SEHNR, CDR2 FQNEAQ (reference sequence). Trimming took 5 bases from V and 3 from J, leaving 13 bases between them. The CDR3 is 15 amino acids. The CDR3: CASSPGDRSNEKLFF. The CDR3 DNA is TGTGCCAGCAGCCCAGGGGACCGCTCTAATGAAAAACTGTTTTTT. The full variable domain, with the rest looked up from reference TRBV7-9 and TRBJ1-4, is DTGVSQNPRHKITKRGQNVTFRCDPISEHNRLYWYRQTLGQGPEFLTYFQNEAQLEKSRLLSDRFSAERPKGSFSTLEIQRTEQGDSAMYLCASSPGDRSNEKLFFGSGTQLSVL.

The J gene is TRBJ2-5, the V gene TRBV5-8; tentatively, D is TRBD2 (5 bases). The J call could be wrong; TRBJ2-7 is a better fit for the DNA end. CDR3 size: 14 residues. Germline loops: CDR1 SGHTS, CDR2 YDEGEE. The CDR3 sequence is CASSLGRDYYEQYF. For the CDR3, the DNA is TGTGCCAGCAGCTTGGGTCGGGATTACTACGAGCAGTACTTC.

The gene calls are TRBV21-1 and TRBJ2-7; the D call TRBD2 from the table was never checked on the DNA. TRBV21-1 is shown as a pseudogene. The CDR3 is 15 amino acids. The CDR3, as DNA: TGTGCCAGCAGCCATACTAGTCGACGCTCGGACGAGCAGTACTTC. Translated: CASSHTSRRSDEQYF.

The chain combines TRBV9 with TRBJ2-2; D gene unclear. The germline V gene encodes CDR1 SGDLS and CDR2 YYNGEE. This CDR3 comprises 13 residues. Trimming pared 3 bases from V and 4 bases from J, leaving 7 bases between. The CDR3 reads CASSASGTGELFF. The CDR3 coding sequence is TGTGCCAGCAGCGCCAGTGGCACCGGGGAGCTGTTTTTT.